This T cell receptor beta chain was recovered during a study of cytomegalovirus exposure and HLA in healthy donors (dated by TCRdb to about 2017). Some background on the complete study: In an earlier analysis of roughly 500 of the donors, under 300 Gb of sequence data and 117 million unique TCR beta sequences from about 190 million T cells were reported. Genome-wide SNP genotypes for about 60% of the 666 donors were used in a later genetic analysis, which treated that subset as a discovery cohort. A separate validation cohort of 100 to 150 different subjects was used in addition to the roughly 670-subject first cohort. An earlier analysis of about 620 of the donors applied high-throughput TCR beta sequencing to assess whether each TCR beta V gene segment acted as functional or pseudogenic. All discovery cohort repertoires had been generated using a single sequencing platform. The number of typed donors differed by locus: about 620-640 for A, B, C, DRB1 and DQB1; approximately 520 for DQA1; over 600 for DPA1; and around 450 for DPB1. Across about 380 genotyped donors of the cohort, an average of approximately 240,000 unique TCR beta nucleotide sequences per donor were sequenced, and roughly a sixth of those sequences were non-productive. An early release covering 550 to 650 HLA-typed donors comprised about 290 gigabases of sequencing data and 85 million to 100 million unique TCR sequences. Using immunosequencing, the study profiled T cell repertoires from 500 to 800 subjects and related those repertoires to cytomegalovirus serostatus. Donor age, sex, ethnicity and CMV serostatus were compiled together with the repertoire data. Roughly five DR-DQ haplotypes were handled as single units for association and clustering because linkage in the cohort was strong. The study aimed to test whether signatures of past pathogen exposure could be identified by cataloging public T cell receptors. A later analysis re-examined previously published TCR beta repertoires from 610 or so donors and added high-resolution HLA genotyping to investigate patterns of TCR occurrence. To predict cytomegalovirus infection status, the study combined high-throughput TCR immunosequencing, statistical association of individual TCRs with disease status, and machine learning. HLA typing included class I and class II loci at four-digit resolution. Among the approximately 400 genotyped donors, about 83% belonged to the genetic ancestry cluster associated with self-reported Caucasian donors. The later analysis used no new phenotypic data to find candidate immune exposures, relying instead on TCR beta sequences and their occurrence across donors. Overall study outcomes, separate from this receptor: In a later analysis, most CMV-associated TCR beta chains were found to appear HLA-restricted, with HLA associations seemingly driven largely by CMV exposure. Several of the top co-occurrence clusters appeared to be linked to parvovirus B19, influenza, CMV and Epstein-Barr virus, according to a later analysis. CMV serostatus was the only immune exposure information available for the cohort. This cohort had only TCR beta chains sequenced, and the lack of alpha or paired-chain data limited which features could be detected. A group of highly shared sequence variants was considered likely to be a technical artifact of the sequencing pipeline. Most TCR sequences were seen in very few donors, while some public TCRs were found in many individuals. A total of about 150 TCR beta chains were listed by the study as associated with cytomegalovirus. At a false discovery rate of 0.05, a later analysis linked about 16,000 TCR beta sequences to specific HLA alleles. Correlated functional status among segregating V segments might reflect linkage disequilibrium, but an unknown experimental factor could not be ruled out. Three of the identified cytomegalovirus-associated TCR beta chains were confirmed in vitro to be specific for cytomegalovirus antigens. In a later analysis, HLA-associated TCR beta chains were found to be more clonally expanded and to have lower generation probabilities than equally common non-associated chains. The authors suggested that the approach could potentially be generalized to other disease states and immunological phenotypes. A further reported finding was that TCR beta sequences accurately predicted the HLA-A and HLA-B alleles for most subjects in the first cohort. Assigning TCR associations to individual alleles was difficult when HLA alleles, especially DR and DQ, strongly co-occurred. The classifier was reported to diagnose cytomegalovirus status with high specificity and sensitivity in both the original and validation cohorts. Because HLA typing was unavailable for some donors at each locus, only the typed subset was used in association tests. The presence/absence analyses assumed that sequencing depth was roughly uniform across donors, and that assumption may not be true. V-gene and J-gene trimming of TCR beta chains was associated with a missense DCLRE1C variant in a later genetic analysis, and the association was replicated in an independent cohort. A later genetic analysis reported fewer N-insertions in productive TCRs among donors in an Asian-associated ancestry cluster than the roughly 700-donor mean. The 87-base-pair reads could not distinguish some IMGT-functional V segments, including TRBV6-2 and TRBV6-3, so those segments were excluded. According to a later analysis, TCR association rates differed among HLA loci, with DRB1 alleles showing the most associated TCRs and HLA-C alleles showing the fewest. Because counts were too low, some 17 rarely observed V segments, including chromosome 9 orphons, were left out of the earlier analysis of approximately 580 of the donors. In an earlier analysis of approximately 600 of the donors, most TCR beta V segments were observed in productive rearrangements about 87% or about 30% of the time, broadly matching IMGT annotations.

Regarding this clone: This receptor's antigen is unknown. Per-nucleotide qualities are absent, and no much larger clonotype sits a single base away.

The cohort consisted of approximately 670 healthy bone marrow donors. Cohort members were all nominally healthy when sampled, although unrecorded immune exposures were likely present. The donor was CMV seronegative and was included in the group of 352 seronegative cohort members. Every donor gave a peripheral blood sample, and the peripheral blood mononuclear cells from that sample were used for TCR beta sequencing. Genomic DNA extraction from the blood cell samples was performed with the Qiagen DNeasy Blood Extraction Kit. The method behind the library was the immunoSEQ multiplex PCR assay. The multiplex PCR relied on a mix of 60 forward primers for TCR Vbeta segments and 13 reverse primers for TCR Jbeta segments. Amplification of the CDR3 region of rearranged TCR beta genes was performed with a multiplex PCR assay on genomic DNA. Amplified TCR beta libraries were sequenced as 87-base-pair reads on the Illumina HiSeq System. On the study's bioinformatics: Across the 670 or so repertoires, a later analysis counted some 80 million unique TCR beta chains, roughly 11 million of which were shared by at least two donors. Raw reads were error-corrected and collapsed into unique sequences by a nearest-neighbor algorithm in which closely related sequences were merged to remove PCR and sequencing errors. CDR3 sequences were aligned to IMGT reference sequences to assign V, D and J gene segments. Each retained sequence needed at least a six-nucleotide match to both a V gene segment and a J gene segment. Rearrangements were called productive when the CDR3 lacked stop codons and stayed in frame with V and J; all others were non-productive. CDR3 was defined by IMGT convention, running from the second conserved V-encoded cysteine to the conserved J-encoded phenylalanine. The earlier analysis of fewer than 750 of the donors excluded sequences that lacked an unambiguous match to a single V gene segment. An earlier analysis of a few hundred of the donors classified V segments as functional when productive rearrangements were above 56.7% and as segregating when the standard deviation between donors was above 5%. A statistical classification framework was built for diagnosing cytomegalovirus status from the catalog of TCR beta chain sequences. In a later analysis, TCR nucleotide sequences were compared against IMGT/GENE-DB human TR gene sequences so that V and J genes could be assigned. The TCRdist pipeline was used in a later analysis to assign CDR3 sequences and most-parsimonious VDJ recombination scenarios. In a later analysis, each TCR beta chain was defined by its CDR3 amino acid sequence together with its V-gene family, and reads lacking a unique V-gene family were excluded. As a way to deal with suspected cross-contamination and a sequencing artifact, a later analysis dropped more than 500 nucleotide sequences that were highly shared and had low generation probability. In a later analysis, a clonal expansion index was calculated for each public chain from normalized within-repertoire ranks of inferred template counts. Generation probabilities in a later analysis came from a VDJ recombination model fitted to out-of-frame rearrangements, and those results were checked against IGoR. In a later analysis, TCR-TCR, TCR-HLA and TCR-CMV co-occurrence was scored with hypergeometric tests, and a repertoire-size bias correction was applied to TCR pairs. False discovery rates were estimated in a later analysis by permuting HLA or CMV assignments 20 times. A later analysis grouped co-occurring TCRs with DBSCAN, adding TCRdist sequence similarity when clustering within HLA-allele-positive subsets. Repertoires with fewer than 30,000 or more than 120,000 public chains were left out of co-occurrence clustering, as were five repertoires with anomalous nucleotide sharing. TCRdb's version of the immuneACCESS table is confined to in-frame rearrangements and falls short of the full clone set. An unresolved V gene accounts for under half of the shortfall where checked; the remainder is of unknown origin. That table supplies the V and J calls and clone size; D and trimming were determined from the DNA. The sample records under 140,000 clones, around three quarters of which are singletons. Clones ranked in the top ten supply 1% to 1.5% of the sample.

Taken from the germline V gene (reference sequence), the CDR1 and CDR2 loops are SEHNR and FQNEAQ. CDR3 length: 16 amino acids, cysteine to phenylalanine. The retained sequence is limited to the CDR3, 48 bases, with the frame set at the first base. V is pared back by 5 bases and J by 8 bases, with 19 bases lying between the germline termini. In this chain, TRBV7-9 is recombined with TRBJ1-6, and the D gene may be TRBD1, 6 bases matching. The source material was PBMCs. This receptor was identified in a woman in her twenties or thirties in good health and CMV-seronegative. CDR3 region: CASSTTHTGQDSPLHF. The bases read TGTGCCAGCAGCACCACACACACAGGGCAGGATTCACCCCTCCACTTT.